This is a list of T cell receptor beta chains from one sample in a study of Graves' ophthalmopathy and Graves' hyperthyroidism. One entry per CDR3 protein, called by TCRdb with MiXCR from the multiplex PCR reads. Found here are almost 400,000 distinct CDR3 sequences, around 20% of them singletons; the top ten hold about 1.4%. Sequencing was performed on peripheral blood. The receptors here all came from a woman aged 18-29 years with Graves' ophthalmopathy. The conserved cysteine and the conserved F or W are not part of the CDR3 here. Clone size is stated in some rows and not others, as once, few, many or a class when expanded.

j_gene,v_gene,abundance,CDR3aa
TRBJ1-2,TRBV19,many,ASSGQGRTNYGYT
TRBJ2-4,TRBV28,many,ASSLGPTKNIQY
TRBJ1-1,TRBV15,.,ATSSSGETEAF
TRBJ1-2,TRBV29-1,.,SVMRGWDYGYT
TRBJ2-5,TRBV6-1,many,ASRGKRGNQETQY
TRBJ2-7,TRBV30,many,AWSRPGPEQY
TRBJ1-1,TRBV6-1,.,ASSRVGGEGTEAF
TRBJ2-1,TRBV7-3,many,ASSLQGGAIYNEQF
TRBJ2-7,TRBV12-3/TRBV12-4,many,ASSDRDSPDEQY
TRBJ2-2,TRBV7-2,many,ASSYDRINTGELF
TRBJ2-2,TRBV7-3,many,ASSSQTNTGELF
TRBJ2-7,TRBV10-3,many,AIRGTSGLREQY
TRBJ1-1,TRBV6-2/TRBV6-3,many,ASNPSVSRGAFNTEAF
TRBJ2-5,TRBV24-1,many,ATSDLSRSQETQY
TRBJ2-7,TRBV27,many,ASSDPGQASYEQY
TRBJ1-1,TRBV6-5,many,ASRYRASTEAF
TRBJ1-1,TRBV10-1,many,ASSDLAGGTEAF
TRBJ2-7,TRBV6-1,.,ASSLGLANEQY
TRBJ2-5,TRBV27,many,ASSLWAEETQY
TRBJ2-3,TRBV12-3/TRBV12-4,.,ASRTSGKVDTQY
TRBJ2-7,TRBV14,many,ASSLLPRASGTYEQY
TRBJ2-5,TRBV2,many,ASSEGAQY
TRBJ1-1,TRBV28,many,ASTIDRGGTEAF
TRBJ2-5,TRBV24-1,few,ATSDSGTTTIGTQY
TRBJ2-2,TRBV11-2,many,ASSDRPSNGELF
TRBJ2-7,TRBV6-5,many,ASSYSQGREQY
TRBJ2-2,TRBV6-1,.,ASSPLTGTPVS
TRBJ2-5,TRBV28,many,ASSFSAGGLNDEETQY
TRBJ1-5,TRBV6-1,many,ASSPTGVEGNQPQH
TRBJ1-1,TRBV18,many,ASSPEGSEAF
TRBJ2-4,TRBV20-1,many,SARDTGTGEGIQY
TRBJ1-1,TRBV20-1,many,SALDRAISNTEAF
TRBJ1-5,TRBV19,many,ASSTQGNSNQPQH
TRBJ2-5,TRBV6-5,.,ASSYGDRGETQY
TRBJ2-2,TRBV9,many,ASSGRILGTGELF
TRBJ2-2,TRBV20-1,many,SARRGRPRTGELF
TRBJ1-5,TRBV6-2/TRBV6-3,few,ASPGTGDNQPQH
TRBJ2-5,TRBV20-1,many,SASSTQETQY
TRBJ1-2,TRBV6-2/TRBV6-3,.,ASSSLNREGNYGYT
TRBJ2-6,TRBV5-6,many,ASSLLLGDSGANVLT
TRBJ2-6,TRBV12-3/TRBV12-4,many,ASSPRRAGANVLT
TRBJ1-1,TRBV5-1,many,ASTRGDTRGTEAF
TRBJ2-5,TRBV14,many,ASSPMLRGQETQY
TRBJ1-5,TRBV12-3/TRBV12-4,.,ASTPTGGNQPQH
TRBJ1-1,TRBV19,many,ASPGHRNLNTEAF
TRBJ2-7,TRBV9,many,ASSVQGGPGEQY
TRBJ2-5,TRBV27,.,ASSPGQELRTQY
TRBJ2-4,TRBV6-2/TRBV6-3,many,ASSYRGAVNIQY
TRBJ1-1,TRBV12-5,many,ASAPDTRNTEAF
TRBJ2-5,TRBV7-2,many,ASSFAGGEETQY